The clone carrying this T cell receptor beta chain was detected many times. No antigen is known for it. This entry comes from a study of T-cell reconstitution after alpha-beta-depleted transplantation in children. The CDR3 loop spans 12 amino acids. Trimming stripped 0 bases from V and 2 bases from J, with 2 bases between. Germline CDR1 is SGHRS and CDR2 is YFSETQ. Study-wide findings and caveats: Newly made T cells mostly supplied T-cell counts and diversity one year after transplant.

Molecular barcoding with unique molecular identifiers was used for the TCRbeta library. Each CDR3 protein is one row after TCRdb ran MiXCR on the PCR reads. In the table there are around 800,000 distinct CDR3 sequences, less than 20% of which are singletons. Sequenced here: PBMCs, mostly from graft donor cells, sampled 360 days after TCRalphabeta/CD19-depleted stem cell transplant. This receptor was taken from a male patient between 10 and 17 years old who had a stem cell transplant for acute lymphoblastic leukemia, so the T cells may come from the graft donor. The chain is built from TRBV5-1 and TRBJ2-5, with D uncertain. The CDR3: CASSLEQETQYF. CDR3 DNA: TGCGCCAGCAGCTTGGAGCAAGAGACCCAGTACTTC.